A single sample is the source of the 5 T cell receptor beta chains below, sequenced in a study of blood T cell repertoires in COVID-19. Produced via immunoSEQ multiplex PCR; TCRdb's table is partial and in-frame only. Among about 200,000 clones listed, around nine tenths were seen once. The material sequenced was peripheral blood. The receptors were sampled from a man aged 50-59 years with COVID-19, enrolled during active disease.

This clone was observed a single time. This chain uses TRBV7-8 with TRBJ2-1; TRBD2 matches 14 bases. Unmatched junction bases numbered 6, after V lost 5 bases and J lost 9 bases. This CDR3 has 15 residues. CDR1 SGHVS and CDR2 FQNEAQ come from the germline V gene. CDR3 sequence reads: CASSARLAGGLEQFF. The CDR3 DNA reads TGTGCCAGCAGCGCCAGACTAGCGGGGGGGCTTGAGCAGTTCTTC. The whole variable domain, remainder taken from reference TRBV7-8 and TRBJ2-1, is GAGVSQSPRYKVAKRGQDVALRCDPISGHVSLFWYQQALGQGPEFLTYFQNEAQLDKSGLPSDRFFAERPEGSVSTLKIQRTQQEDSAVYLCASSARLAGGLEQFFGPGTRLTVL.

V and J are TRBV9 and TRBJ2-7; D may be TRBD2 (6 bases). Per germline, CDR1 SGDLS and CDR2 YYNGEE. The germline V and J ends were trimmed by 1 base and 6 bases, with 14 bases remaining between them. The CDR3 covers 14 residues. The CDR3, as DNA: TGTGCCAGCAGCGTACACCAGGCCGGGAGCGAGCAGTACTTC. Protein sequence: CASSVHQAGSEQYF.

The chain is built from TRBV19 and TRBJ1-5; D might be TRBD1 (5 bases). The V gene's germline CDR1 is LNHDA and CDR2 SQIVND (reference sequence). The CDR3 spans 17 residues. Trimming removed 4 bases from V and 2 bases from J, with 18 bases in between. In DNA, the CDR3 is TGTGCCAGTAGTACCGGGACTGCTATTTGGGGCAATCAGCCCCAGCATTTT. Translated, it gives CASSTGTAIWGNQPQHF.

V and J are TRBV5-1 and TRBJ2-2; TRBD1 matches 7 bases. The V and J ends lost 1 base and 1 base, in that order; junction bases with no gene match: 1. This CDR3 region has 15 residues. The V gene's germline CDR1 is SGHRS and CDR2 YFSETQ. The chain's CDR3 is CASSLNRGNTGELFF. CDR3 DNA sequence: TGCGCCAGCAGCTTGAACAGGGGGAACACCGGGGAGCTGTTTTTT.

V gene TRBV5-1 combines with J gene TRBJ2-1, with D possibly TRBD2 on 6 matching bases. The CDR3 is 12 residues long. With 0 bases removed from V and 14 bases from J, the gap between germline ends came to 12 bases. Germline V gene lookup returns CDR1 SGHRS and CDR2 YFSETQ. The CDR3 protein is CASSLESGGEFF. CDR3 DNA: TGCGCCAGCAGCTTGGAGAGCGGAGGGGAGTTCTTC. Looking up the rest from reference TRBV5-1 and TRBJ2-1 gives the full variable domain: KAGVTQTPRYLIKTRGQQVTLSCSPISGHRSVSWYQQTPGQGLQFLFEYFSETQRNKGNFPGRFSGRQFSNSRSEMNVSTLELGDSALYLCASSLESGGEFFGPGTRLTVL.